Included here is one T cell receptor (beta chain) sequence, with context. CDR1 is MNHEY, CDR2 SVGAGI, per germline. The CDR3 spans 14 residues. V lost 6 bases to trimming and J lost 3 bases, with 14 bases between them. The source of the sample is a study of blood T cell repertoires in COVID-19. Study background: COVID-19 samples collected from the United States, Italy and Spain covered acute and convalescent phases. Sample material is recorded as cDNA or gDNA derived from T cells, B-cell-depleted T cells, or PBMCs.

In the original processing: Counts of nucleated cells, estimated from reference gene primer amplification, were obtained. Some clones are missing from TCRdb's copy, which holds only in-frame ones; the method was immunoSEQ multiplex PCR. Clone size and V and J calls were adopted from that table, with D and trimming inferred from the DNA. The sample holds under 250,000 clones, 80% to 95% seen once. The sequenced sample consisted of peripheral blood. The TCR originated in a man in his 60s with COVID-19, enrolled during active disease. V and J are TRBV6-5 and TRBJ1-2, with D possibly matching TRBD1 (6 bases). This CDR3 reads CASRLDRNDYGYTF. Written as DNA, the CDR3 is TGTGCCAGCAGACTAGACAGGAACGACTATGGCTACACCTTC.